The following is a T cell receptor beta chain sequence with its context. Its specific antigen is unknown. Base qualities are not at hand, and no much larger clone is one base apart. This sample is drawn from a study of T cells in placental villitis. For context, the study as a whole: Two of the control placentae were from preterm deliveries, but examination found no significant pathology in either one. To test an allograft-versus-infection hypothesis, the study compared placental TCR-beta repertoires across three groups: villitis of unknown etiology, unaffected controls matched for gestational age, and infectious villitis.

Results the study describes overall, beyond this receptor: Villitis of unknown etiology placentae showed higher clonality than controls (median roughly 0.054 versus 0.0055, p=0.0025), indicating clonal expansion. Small amounts of decidua were contained in the paraffin blocks, so some of the captured T cells, especially in controls, may have been decidual rather than villous infiltrates. Higher CMV-specific clone frequencies were found in infectious CMV cases than in villitis of unknown etiology (about 0.01 vs 0.001), and no difference in CMV-specific clone frequencies was seen between villitis of unknown etiology and controls. With bulk tissue sequencing, helper, regulatory or cytotoxic T cells could not be distinguished, nor could maternal versus fetal T cells, and gamma-delta receptors were excluded.

Using the immunoSEQ v4 bias-controlled multiplex PCR assay, run blinded to group allocation, TCR-beta CDR3 regions were amplified from genomic DNA. To estimate nucleated cell and T cell quantities per sample, reference gene primers were included together with the TCR-beta primers. Sequencing of the libraries was performed on an Illumina MiSeq with a 100-cycle paired-end protocol. Concerning the study's data processing: The immunoSEQ Analyzer software was used to calculate diversity and richness, with richness measured by iChao1 and clonality based on Pielou evenness and Shannon diversity (range 0-1, where higher values mean less diversity). CDR3 amino acid sequences together with their V/J genes were searched in VDJdb for CMV, EBV and influenza A specificities using confidence 3 and substitution 2. The Morisita-Horn index was used to assess TCR-beta amino acid clonotype overlap between villitis of unknown etiology, infectious villitis and control repertoires. TCRdb holds this immuneACCESS table with in-frame rearrangements only. Some clones are missing; in checked studies, unresolved V genes explain under half, and the rest has no known cause. V and J calls plus clone size are reproduced from that table; the DNA served to infer D and trimming. The sample has 500 or so clones on record, less than 99% of them singletons. The top ten clonotypes cover about 3.1% of the sample.

V and J are truncated by 2 bases and 8 bases respectively, leaving an intervening sequence of 12 bases. The germline V gene yields ENHRY for CDR1 and SYGVKD for CDR2. Inclusive of the bounding cysteine and phenylalanine, the CDR3 is 13 residues long. The DNA shown is the 39-base CDR3, in frame from base 1. About 10 placentae without villitis served as controls and were matched to the villitis of unknown etiology cases on gestational age at delivery. Placentae were collected after delivery and examined grossly and histologically before archival tissue was selected. Five 10-micron scrolls were cut from each FFPE block, and DNA was isolated using the AllPrep DNA/RNA FFPE Tissue kit. DNA concentration and purity were checked by NanoDrop, and RNA quality was assessed on a Bioanalyzer.

The TCR originated in a human donor in good health; the placental T cells may come from both mother and fetus. The sequenced material came from placental tissue containing maternal and fetal cells. The chain links TRBV10-3 with TRBJ2-5; confidence is insufficient to name the D gene. The sequenced DNA is TGTGCCATCAGTGAGGCAAACTGGGCCACCCAGTACTTC. The encoded protein is CAISEANWATQYF.